The 24 T cell receptor beta chains below were found in one sample sequenced in a study of shared clonotypes between healthy human individuals. Some clones are missing from TCRdb's copy, which holds only in-frame ones; the method was immunoSEQ multiplex PCR. The sample carries around 340,000 clones, less than 85% recorded once. Specimen: memory CD4+ T cells sorted from blood. Documented subset: CD45RA-negative fraction. All receptors derive from a man aged 25 to 40 in good health.

This clone was detected only a few times. J is TRBJ2-2 and V is TRBV19; TRBD1 agrees at 12 bases. Germline loops: CDR1 LNHDA, CDR2 SQIVND (reference sequence). The CDR3 runs 15 residues. The J segment lost 7 bases and the V segment lost 4 bases, leaving 4 bases of the junction unmatched. CDR3 nucleotides: TGTGCCAGTAGTACGGGACAGGGGGCAAGCGGGGAGCTGTTTTTT. This sequence encodes CASSTGQGASGELFF.

V and J are TRBV28 and TRBJ1-5; TRBD1 is a possible D gene (5 bases). This CDR3 has 15 amino acids. The germline CDR1 and CDR2 sequences are MDHEN and SYDVKM. Deletions cut 2 bases from V and 9 bases from J, with 17 bases between. The CDR3 region is CASSLEPPVGRPQHF. The CDR3 nucleotides read TGTGCCAGCAGTTTAGAGCCCCCGGTGGGGCGGCCCCAGCATTTT.

The V gene is TRBV7-2, the J gene TRBJ2-6; the D call may be TRBD1 or TRBD2 (6 bases each). The CDR3 loop spans 17 amino acids. Trimming took 2 bases from V and 4 from J, leaving 15 bases between them. Germline lookup yields CDR1 SGHTA and CDR2 FQGNSA. CDR3 in amino acids: CASSLFGGRSGANVLTF. As DNA, the CDR3 is TGTGCCAGCAGCTTATTCGGGGGCCGCTCGGGGGCCAACGTCCTGACTTTC. Combining the CDR3 with reference TRBV7-2 and TRBJ2-6 gives the whole variable domain GAGVSQSPSNKVTEKGKDVELRCDPISGHTALYWYRQSLGQGLEFLIYFQGNSAPDKSGLPSDRFSAERTGGSVSTLTIQRTQQEDSAVYLCASSLFGGRSGANVLTFGAGSRLTVL.

The V call is TRBV11-1, the J call TRBJ2-7; no definite D call. This CDR3 is 11 amino acids long. Germline V CDR1 and CDR2: SGHAT, FQDESV (reference sequence). Trimming removed 4 bases from V and 4 bases from J, with 5 bases in between. The CDR3 is CASSSYYEQYF. DNA of the CDR3: TGTGCCAGCAGCTCCTATTACGAGCAGTACTTC.

This clone showed up just a few times. The chain has TRBV28 and TRBJ2-7; D possibly corresponds to TRBD1 (5 bases). V dropped 8 bases and J dropped 3 bases, with 8 bases sitting between them. This CDR3 is built from 11 residues. The germline V gene has CDR1 MDHEN and CDR2 SYDVKM. CDR3 sequence reads: CASGALYEQYF. As DNA, the CDR3 is TGTGCCAGCGGGGCCCTCTACGAGCAGTACTTC.

Only one count was recorded for this clone. The rearrangement joins TRBV10-3 to TRBJ1-6; D perhaps matches TRBD1 (5 bases). Trimming pared 6 bases from V and 11 bases from J, leaving 17 bases between. CDR3 length: 14 amino acids. CDR1 and CDR2 (germline): ENHRY, SYGVKD. In nucleotides, the CDR3 is TGTGCCATCAGCAGCAGGGCCCCCGGGGCACCCCTCCACTTT. It codes for CAISSRAPGAPLHF.

On this clone: The sample holds other DNA sequences that translate to the same CDR3. CDR3 DNA: TGTGCCAGCAGTGAGGGACAGGGTATTCAGCCCCAGCATTTT. Amino acid sequence: CASSEGQGIQPQHF. This chain connects TRBV6-1 to TRBJ1-5; 9 bases are a match to TRBD1. Germline values: CDR1 MNHNS, CDR2 SASEGT. The CDR3 loop spans 14 amino acids. Trimming removed 3 bases from V and 6 bases from J; junction bases left unmatched: 3.

The chain couples TRBV23-1 to TRBJ1-2; the match to TRBD1 covers 7 bases. TRBV23-1 is an open reading frame whose function is uncertain. The length of the CDR3 is 15 residues. The ends lost 7 bases at V and 8 bases at J; junction bases unmatched: 16. CDR3 residues: CASNRQGLPCWGYTF. As DNA, the CDR3 is TGCGCCAGCAATCGACAGGGACTCCCATGTTGGGGCTACACCTTC.

The rearrangement links TRBV30 to TRBJ2-7, with TRBD1 matching over 8 bases. The trim removed 3 bases at V and 7 bases at J, leaving 11 bases unmatched. Germline V CDR1 and CDR2: GTSNPN, SVGIG (reference sequence). This CDR3 contains 14 residues. The CDR3 bases are TGTGCCTGGAGGCTCGACAGGGGAATAGAGGAGCAGTACTTC. This sequence encodes CAWRLDRGIEEQYF.

The chain employs TRBV5-8 and TRBJ1-1; D gene unclear. Germline V gene lookup returns CDR1 SGHTS and CDR2 YDEGEE. The CDR3 extends over 13 amino acids. V shed 4 bases and J shed 3 bases, with 10 bases lying between them. The CDR3 is CASSPLRDTEAFF. For the CDR3, the DNA is TGTGCCAGCAGCCCTTTGAGGGACACTGAAGCTTTCTTT.

The V and J genes are TRBV13 and TRBJ2-2; D gene unclear. The CDR3 has 11 residues. Germline loops: CDR1 PRHDT, CDR2 FYEKMQ (reference sequence). The ends were cut back, 2 bases at V and 8 bases at J, with 3 bases in the middle. CDR3 nucleotide sequence: TGTGCCAGCAGCTTATCTGGGGAGCTGTTTTTT. This sequence encodes CASSLSGELFF.

This chain uses TRBV12-5 with TRBJ2-7; TRBD2 matches 10 bases. This CDR3 comprises 14 residues. V lost 6 bases, J lost 4 bases, and 6 bases stayed unmatched. CDR1 LGHNT and CDR2 FRNRAP come from the germline V gene. Here the CDR3 DNA reads TGTGCTAGTGGGCCTAGCGGGAGAGAGTACGAGCAGTACTTC. This encodes CASGPSGREYEQYF.

This chain joins TRBV6-1 and TRBJ2-1; TRBD2 is a possible D gene (6 bases). Trimming took 6 bases from V and 15 from J, leaving 15 bases between them. The CDR3 has 11 amino acids. Germline V gene lookup returns CDR1 MNHNS and CDR2 SASEGT. As DNA, the CDR3 is TGTGCCAGCAGCGACATGCGGGACCGGTTCTTC. Translating it yields CASSDMRDRFF.

J is TRBJ1-4 and V is TRBV29-1, with TRBD1 identical over 7 bases. The germline CDR1 and CDR2 sequences are SQVTM and ANQGSEA. V trimming: 7 bases; J trimming: 3 bases; junction bases outside the gene matches: 20. CDR3 length: 18 residues. The CDR3 is CSATVVDRVRHSNEKLFF. The CDR3 nucleotides are TGCAGCGCAACCGTCGTTGACAGGGTACGCCACTCTAATGAAAAACTGTTTTTT.

The V call is TRBV5-5, the J call TRBJ2-7; TRBD1 might be the D (6 bases). This CDR3 spans 15 amino acids. Trimming removed 4 bases from V and 3 bases from J, with 17 bases in between. CDR1 is SGHKS, CDR2 YYEKEE, per germline (reference sequence). The CDR3 nucleotides are TGTGCCAGCAGCCCGTCCCCACAGGGAATCTACGAGCAGTACTTC. This codes for CASSPSPQGIYEQYF.

The chain is built from TRBV5-5 and TRBJ1-1; perhaps TRBD1 as D (5 bases). Trimming pared 0 bases from V and 5 bases from J, leaving 11 bases between. The CDR3 runs 14 residues. Germline V gene data show CDR1 as SGHKS and CDR2 as YYEKEE (reference sequence). CDR3 DNA sequence: TGTGCCAGCAGCTTGGTCCAGGGACCAACTGAAGCTTTCTTT. It codes for CASSLVQGPTEAFF. The variable domain in full, completed from reference TRBV5-5 and TRBJ1-1, reads DAGVTQSPTHLIKTRGQQVTLRCSPISGHKSVSWYQQVLGQGPQFIFQYYEKEERGRGNFPDRFSARQFPNYSSELNVNALLLGDSALYLCASSLVQGPTEAFFGQGTRLTVV.

The J gene is TRBJ2-7, the V gene TRBV28; 14 bases are shared with TRBD2. After removal of 5 bases from V and 6 bases from J, the junction contained 0 bases not matched to a gene. Germline CDR1 reads MDHEN; CDR2 reads SYDVKM. This CDR3 is 13 amino acids long. The CDR3 loop reads CASSGTSGSEQYF. CDR3 coding DNA: TGTGCCAGCAGTGGGACTAGCGGGAGCGAGCAGTACTTC.

The J gene is TRBJ2-2, the V gene TRBV5-1; 13 bases fit TRBD2. The CDR3 has 16 residues. Germline V gives CDR1 SGHRS, CDR2 YFSETQ. The trim removed 7 bases at V and 5 bases at J, leaving 8 bases unmatched. CDR3 sequence reads: CASRTSGSVGTGELFF. CDR3 nucleotide sequence: TGCGCCAGCCGGACTAGCGGGAGTGTGGGAACCGGGGAGCTGTTTTTT.

The rearrangement links TRBV2 to TRBJ1-5, with TRBD1 as a possible D gene (5 bases). From germline, CDR1 is SNHLY and CDR2 FYNNEI. V was clipped by 1 base and J by 2 bases, with 9 bases between them. The CDR3 extends over 15 amino acids. CDR3 protein: CASSEGGMGNQPQHF. CDR3 bases: TGTGCCAGCAGTGAAGGGGGCATGGGCAATCAGCCCCAGCATTTT.

The table lists this clone with a few counts. V is TRBV6-6 and J is TRBJ1-1; 12 bases line up with TRBD1. Trimming cost V 5 bases and J 1 base; bases outside gene matches: 5. The CDR3 is 16 residues long. From germline, CDR1 is MNHNY and CDR2 SVGAGI (reference sequence). For the CDR3, the DNA is TGTGCCAGCAGTCGTGGGACAGGGGGCGGGAACACTGAAGCTTTCTTT. Protein sequence: CASSRGTGGGNTEAFF.

This clone appeared many times. CDR3 coding DNA: TGTGCCAGCAGTCAGACTAGCGGGAGGTTGCAGTACTTC. Amino acid sequence: CASSQTSGRLQYF. The V call is TRBV27, the J call TRBJ2-7, with 13 nucleotides matching TRBD2. J was trimmed by 9 bases and V by 5 bases; bases with no gene match: 4. The CDR3 consists of 13 residues. Germline CDR1 reads MNHEY; CDR2 reads SMNVEV (reference sequence).

This clone is a singleton in its sample. V and J are TRBV5-6 and TRBJ2-1; 7 nucleotides match TRBD2. With V trimmed by 4 bases and J by 9 bases, 4 bases remained unmatched. This CDR3 has 12 residues. The germline V gene encodes CDR1 SGHDT and CDR2 YYEEEE. This CDR3 reads CASSLLAVEQFF. In DNA, the CDR3 is TGTGCCAGCAGCCTGCTAGCGGTTGAGCAGTTCTTC.

The chain links TRBV5-4 to TRBJ2-1; 8 bases are shared with TRBD1. Germline V gene lookup returns CDR1 SGHNT and CDR2 YYREEE (reference sequence). The ends lost 0 bases at V and 3 bases at J; junction bases unmatched: 5. The CDR3 contains 16 residues. CDR3 nucleotides: TGTGCCAGCAGCTTGGCTGGGACAGGCAACTACAATGAGCAGTTCTTC. Its protein is CASSLAGTGNYNEQFF.

This clone was picked up a small number of times. V gene TRBV18 combines with J gene TRBJ2-3; no reliable D call. The germline V gene encodes CDR1 KGHSH and CDR2 LQKENI. This CDR3 is built from 15 residues. V gave up 6 bases and J gave up 6 bases, with 19 bases separating them. The CDR3 reads CASSENTGTTDTQYF. DNA for the CDR3: TGTGCCAGCTCGGAGAACACGGGTACGACTGATACGCAGTATTTT.